The following is a T cell receptor beta chain sequence with its context. Its antigen remains unidentified. Sample-barcoded 5' priming and a J-beta primer mix drove a second PCR of roughly 6 to 12 cycles. A single record per CDR3 protein comes from TCRdb applying MiXCR to the 5' RACE reads. The profile shows 780,000 or so distinct CDR3 sequences, roughly 50% of them singletons. This sample is drawn from a study of blood T cells in healthy people across ages. Study-wide results and caveats: Reliance upon unsorted PBMCs precluded definitive naive versus antigen-experienced comparison. Diversity figures derived from one million T cells were judged to underestimate the true value. A roughly linear fall in TCR beta diversity per million T cells was seen with increasing age. With naive T cell percentage, TCR beta diversity showed a strong correlation.

Germline assignment: CDR1 SGHVS and CDR2 FNYEAQ. Trimming stripped 5 bases from V and 8 bases from J, with 12 bases between. This CDR3 comprises 12 residues. Sequenced sample: blood. The chain uses TRBV7-6 and TRBJ1-2, with no clear D. The sequence came from a middle-aged man in good health. The CDR3 DNA reads TGTGCCAGCAGCCCGCAAAGCGGGGGCTACACCTTC. The encoded protein is CASSPQSGGYTF.